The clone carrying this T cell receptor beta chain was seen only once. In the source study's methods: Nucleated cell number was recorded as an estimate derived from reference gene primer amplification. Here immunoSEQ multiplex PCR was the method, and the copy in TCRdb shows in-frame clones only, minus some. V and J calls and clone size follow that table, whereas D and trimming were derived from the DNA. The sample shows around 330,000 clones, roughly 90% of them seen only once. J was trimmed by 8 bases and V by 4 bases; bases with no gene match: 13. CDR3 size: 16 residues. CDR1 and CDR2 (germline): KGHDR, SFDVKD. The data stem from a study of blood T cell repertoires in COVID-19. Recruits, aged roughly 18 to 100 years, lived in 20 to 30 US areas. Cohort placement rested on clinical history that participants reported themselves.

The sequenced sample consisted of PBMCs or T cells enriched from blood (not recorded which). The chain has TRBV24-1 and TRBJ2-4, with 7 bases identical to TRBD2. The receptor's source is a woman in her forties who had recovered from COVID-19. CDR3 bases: TGTGCCACCAGTGACCAGGGATCCCCGGGGGGAGACATTCAGTACTTC. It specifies CATSDQGSPGGDIQYF.